This TCR beta chain was found in a study of chemoradiotherapy in HPV16-positive cancers. Study details: Two HPV16-positive patients' cells yielded candidate HPV-specific clones and common motifs.

Per germline, CDR1 SEHNR and CDR2 FQNEAQ (reference sequence). The CDR3 spans 15 residues. The V segment lost 5 bases and the J segment 7 bases; nucleotides outside the gene matches: 9. This table comes from immunoSEQ multiplex PCR, and its TCRdb copy is limited to in-frame clones, with some not included. The table lists about 21,000 clones, about 87% of them singletons. Study-wide points: Non-HPV-specific T cells did not expand in tumors during treatment, whereas candidate HPV-specific clones and E7-related motifs did. For HPV16-positive patients, expanding HPV-responsive T cells associated with longer recurrence-free survival. Only a couple of HPV16-positive patients supplied the functional HPV-specificity definition.

Remarks on this clone: The antigen is unknown.

This TCR came from a human donor with HPV-associated anogenital cancer. This chain connects TRBV7-9 to TRBJ2-1, with 9 positions matching TRBD2. The sample was blood, taken from a patient who underwent chemoradiotherapy. This CDR3 is CASSRSGSWTNEQFF. The DNA for the CDR3 is TGTGCCAGCAGCCGTAGCGGGAGTTGGACTAATGAGCAGTTCTTC.